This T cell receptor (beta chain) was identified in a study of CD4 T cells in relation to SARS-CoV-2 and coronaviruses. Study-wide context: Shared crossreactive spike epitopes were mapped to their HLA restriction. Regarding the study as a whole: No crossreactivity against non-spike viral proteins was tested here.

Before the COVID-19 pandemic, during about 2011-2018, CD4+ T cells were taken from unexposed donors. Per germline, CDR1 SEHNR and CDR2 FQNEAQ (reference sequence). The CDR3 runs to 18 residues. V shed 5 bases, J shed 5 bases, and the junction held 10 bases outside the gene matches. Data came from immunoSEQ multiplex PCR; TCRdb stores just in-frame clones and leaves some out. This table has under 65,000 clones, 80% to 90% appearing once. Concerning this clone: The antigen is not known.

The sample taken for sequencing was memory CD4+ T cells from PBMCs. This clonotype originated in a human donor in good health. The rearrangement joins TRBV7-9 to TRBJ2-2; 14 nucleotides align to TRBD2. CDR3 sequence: CASSPGTSGSVRTGELFF. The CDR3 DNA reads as TGTGCCAGCAGCCCTGGGACTAGCGGGAGTGTCCGGACCGGGGAGCTGTTTTTT.